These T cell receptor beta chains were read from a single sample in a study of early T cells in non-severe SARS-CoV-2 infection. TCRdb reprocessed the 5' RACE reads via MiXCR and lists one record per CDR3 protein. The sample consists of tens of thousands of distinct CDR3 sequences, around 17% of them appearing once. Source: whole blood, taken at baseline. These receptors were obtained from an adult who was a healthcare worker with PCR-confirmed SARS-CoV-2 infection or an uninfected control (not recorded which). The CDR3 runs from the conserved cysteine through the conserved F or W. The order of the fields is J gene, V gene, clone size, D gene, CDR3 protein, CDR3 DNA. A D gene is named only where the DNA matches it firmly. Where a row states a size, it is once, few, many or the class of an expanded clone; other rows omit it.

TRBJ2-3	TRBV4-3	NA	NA	CASSQVFGDPDTQYF	TGCGCCAGCAGCCAAGTATTCGGGGATCCAGATACGCAGTATTTT
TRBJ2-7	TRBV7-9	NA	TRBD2	CASSRLAGAAPYEQYF	TGTGCCAGCAGCCGGTTAGCGGGGGCTGCTCCCTACGAGCAGTACTTC
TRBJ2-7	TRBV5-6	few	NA	CASSFLTDPGGFEQYF	TGTGCCAGCAGCTTTTTAACGGATCCCGGCGGGTTCGAGCAGTACTTC
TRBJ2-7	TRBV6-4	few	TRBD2	CASSGLRLAGRYEQYF	TGTGCCAGCAGTGGTTTAAGACTAGCGGGACGCTACGAGCAGTACTTC
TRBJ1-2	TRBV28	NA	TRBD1	CASGQGLRSVNYGYTF	TGTGCCAGTGGACAGGGGCTACGGTCGGTTAACTATGGCTACACCTTC
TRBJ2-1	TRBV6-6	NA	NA	CASRRGLYNEQFF	TGTGCCAGCAGGAGAGGTCTTTACAATGAGCAGTTCTTC
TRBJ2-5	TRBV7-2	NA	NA	CASSLGTTETQYF	TGTGCCAGCAGCTTGGGGACCACGGAGACCCAGTACTTC
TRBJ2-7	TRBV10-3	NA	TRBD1	CAISEEGTGAYEQYF	TGTGCCATCAGTGAAGAAGGGACAGGGGCCTACGAGCAGTACTTC
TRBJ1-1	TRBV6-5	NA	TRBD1	CASSYRQGPKAFF	TGTGCCAGCAGTTACCGACAGGGGCCCAAAGCTTTCTTT
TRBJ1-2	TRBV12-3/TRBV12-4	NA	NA	CASSTLLLGGGSGIYGYTF	TGTGCCAGCAGTACCCTTTTGTTGGGTGGTGGCTCTGGGATCTATGGCTACACCTTC
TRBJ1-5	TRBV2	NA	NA	CASSEPNQPQHF	TGTGCCAGCAGTGAACCTAATCAGCCCCAGCATTTT
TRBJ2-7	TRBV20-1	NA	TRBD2	CSAERERQGEQYF	TGCAGTGCTGAGCGGGAGAGGCAAGGCGAGCAGTACTTC
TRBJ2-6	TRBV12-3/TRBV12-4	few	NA	CASSLSPSSGANVLTF	TGTGCCAGCAGCCTTAGTCCCTCCTCTGGGGCCAACGTCCTGACTTTC
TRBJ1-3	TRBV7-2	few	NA	CASSLIGPGDTIYF	TGTGCCAGCAGCTTAATTGGACCAGGAGACACCATATATTTT
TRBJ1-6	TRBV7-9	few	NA	CASSLDPSPLHF	TGTGCCAGCAGCTTAGACCCGTCACCCCTCCACTTT
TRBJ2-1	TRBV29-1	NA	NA	CSVDKYNEQFF	TGCAGCGTTGATAAATACAATGAGCAGTTCTTC
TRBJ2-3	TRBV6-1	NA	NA	CASSTPLDF	TGTGCCAGCAGTACCCCGTTGGATTTT
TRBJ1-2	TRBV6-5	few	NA	CASRPSGGPTYGYTF	TGTGCCAGCAGGCCTTCTGGGGGTCCCACCTATGGCTACACCTTC
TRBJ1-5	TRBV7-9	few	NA	CASSRDNQPQHF	TGTGCCAGCAGCCGGGATAATCAGCCCCAGCATTTT
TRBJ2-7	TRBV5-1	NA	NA	CASSLNLRGNEQYF	TGCGCCAGCAGCTTGAATTTACGCGGGAACGAGCAGTACTTC
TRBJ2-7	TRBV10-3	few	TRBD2	CAIRGTSGTSYEQYF	TGTGCCATCAGGGGGACTAGCGGAACCTCCTACGAGCAGTACTTC
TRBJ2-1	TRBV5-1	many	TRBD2	CASRRGGLAGGVPTNEQFF	TGCGCCAGCAGACGCGGGGGGCTAGCGGGAGGAGTTCCTACGAATGAGCAGTTCTTC
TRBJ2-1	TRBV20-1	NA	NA	CSASVVYNEQFF	TGCAGTGCTAGTGTGGTGTACAATGAGCAGTTCTTC